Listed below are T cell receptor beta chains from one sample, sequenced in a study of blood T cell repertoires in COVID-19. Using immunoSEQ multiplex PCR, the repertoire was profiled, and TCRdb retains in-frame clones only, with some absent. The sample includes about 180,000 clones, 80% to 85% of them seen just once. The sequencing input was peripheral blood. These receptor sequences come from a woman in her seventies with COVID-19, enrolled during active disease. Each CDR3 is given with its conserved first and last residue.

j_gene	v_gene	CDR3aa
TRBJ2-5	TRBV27	CASSPRSRQETQYF
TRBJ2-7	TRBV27	CASSLTSGSPGNEQYF
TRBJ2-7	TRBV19	CASSIPGHNSYEQYF
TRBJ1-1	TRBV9	CASSVSAGAWNTEAFF
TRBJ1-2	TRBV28	CASGSQGNDYGYTF
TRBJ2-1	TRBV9	CASSVATGGAYEQFF
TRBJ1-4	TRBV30	CAWSVGVRGRTNEKLFF
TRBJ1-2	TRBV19	CASSMAGAQDYGYTF
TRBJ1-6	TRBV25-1	CASSRDRGSDSPLHF
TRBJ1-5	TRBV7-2	CASSLEWTGLFPQHF
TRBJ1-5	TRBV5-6	CASSFQWAPGGSNQPQHF
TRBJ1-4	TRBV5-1	CASRGRATNEKLFF
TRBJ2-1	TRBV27	CASSRRGQGPYNEQFF
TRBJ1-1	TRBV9	CASSKGARGMNTEAFF
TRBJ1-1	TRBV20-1	CSAMGAWSLF
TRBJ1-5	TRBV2	CASSGQGRGQPQHF
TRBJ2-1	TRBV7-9	CASSFLGGRRYNEQFF